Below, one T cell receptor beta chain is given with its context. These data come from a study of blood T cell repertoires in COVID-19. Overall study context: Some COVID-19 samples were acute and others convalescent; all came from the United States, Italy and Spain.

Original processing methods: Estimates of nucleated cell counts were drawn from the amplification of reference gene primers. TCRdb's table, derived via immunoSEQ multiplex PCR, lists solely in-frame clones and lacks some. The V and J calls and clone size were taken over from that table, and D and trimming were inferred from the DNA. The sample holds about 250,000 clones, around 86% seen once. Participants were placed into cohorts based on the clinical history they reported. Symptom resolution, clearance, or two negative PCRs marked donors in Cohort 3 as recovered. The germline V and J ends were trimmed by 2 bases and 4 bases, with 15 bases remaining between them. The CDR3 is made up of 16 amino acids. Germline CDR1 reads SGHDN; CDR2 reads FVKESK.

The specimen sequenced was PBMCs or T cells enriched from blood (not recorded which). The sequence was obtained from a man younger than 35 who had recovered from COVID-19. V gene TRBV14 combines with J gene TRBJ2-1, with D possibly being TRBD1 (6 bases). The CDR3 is CASSQMGRGLYNEQFF. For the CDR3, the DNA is TGTGCCAGCAGCCAAATGGGCAGGGGATTATACAATGAGCAGTTCTTC.